This T cell receptor beta chain was observed in a study of radiotherapy plus CTLA-4 blockade in lung cancer. Study summary: Disease control reached roughly 33%, with objective responses in 15% to 20%.

The data were produced by immunoSEQ multiplex PCR, yet TCRdb's version contains in-frame clones alone and is incomplete. The repertoire holds 55,000 to 80,000 clones, roughly three quarters seen once, with under 9% in the top ten. Comment on this clone: What it binds is unknown.

General study findings and limits: Among reported predictors of response, early blood T cell clone dynamics with interferon-beta performed best. Tumor-derived TCR clones expanded in blood after radiotherapy plus ipilimumab.

J was trimmed by 4 bases and V by 4 bases; bases with no gene match: 11. Germline CDR1 reads SGHRS; CDR2 reads YFSETQ. The CDR3 totals 16 residues. Chemo-refractory metastatic non-small-cell lung cancer patients were treated with focal radiation plus CTLA-4 blockade with ipilimumab. The chain joins TRBV5-1 to TRBJ1-2, with TRBD1 matching 9 bases. The clonotype originates from a human donor with non-small cell lung cancer who had a complete response to radiotherapy plus ipilimumab. The material sequenced was peripheral blood, taken from a patient treated with radiotherapy plus ipilimumab. As DNA, the CDR3 is TGCGCCAGCAGCCGGTTGGACAGGGGCTATAGCTATGGCTACACCTTC. Translated, it gives CASSRLDRGYSYGYTF.